This T cell receptor (beta chain) appears in the sequencing data of a study of OX40 agonist ivuxolimab in advanced cancers. Study-wide context: Eligibility rules accepted prior anti-PD-1, anti-PD-L1 or anti-CTLA-4 therapy, and over 30% had some.

The CDR3 sequence is 14 residues long. V was cut by 6 bases and J by 3 bases, with 14 bases left in between. CDR1 is SGHNT, CDR2 YENEEA, per germline. The repertoire was sequenced with immunoSEQ multiplex PCR; TCRdb's copy has only in-frame clones and lacks some. Of about 1,200 clones in the sample, about 80% were seen once. The clonotype originates from an adult with an advanced solid tumor such as melanoma, head and neck, liver or kidney cancer. This specimen was taken in a trial of the OX40 agonist ivuxolimab. This chain uses TRBV11-3 with TRBJ1-1; D is ambiguous. In DNA, the CDR3 is TGTGCCAGCAGGGGCTCAGGAACGGACACTGAAGCTTTCTTT. Amino acid sequence: CASRGSGTDTEAFF.